This T cell receptor (beta chain) was retrieved from a study of shared clonotypes between healthy human individuals. The naive CD8 subset, CD45RO-negative cells positively selected for CCR7, excluded terminally differentiated effector memory CD45RA+ cells. Only Caucasian adults living in Nashville, Tennessee made up the donor group. The J segment lost 9 bases and the V segment lost 1 base, leaving 8 bases of the junction unmatched. The CDR3 is 16 residues long. CDR1 is LGHNA, CDR2 YNFKEQ, per germline. Repertoires were generated with immunoSEQ multiplex PCR, while TCRdb's copy carries only in-frame clones and drops some. The table lists approximately 600,000 clones, roughly 95% of them singletons, with 0.11% in the top ten.

The sequencing input was naive CD8+ T cells sorted from blood. The gene calls are TRBV4-2 and TRBJ2-3; 12 positions match TRBD2. This TCR was sampled from a woman aged 30 to 39 in good health. The CDR3 nucleotides read TGTGCCAGCAGCCAAGTGCTAGCGGGAGGGCCGGTGACGCAGTATTTT. Its protein is CASSQVLAGGPVTQYF.